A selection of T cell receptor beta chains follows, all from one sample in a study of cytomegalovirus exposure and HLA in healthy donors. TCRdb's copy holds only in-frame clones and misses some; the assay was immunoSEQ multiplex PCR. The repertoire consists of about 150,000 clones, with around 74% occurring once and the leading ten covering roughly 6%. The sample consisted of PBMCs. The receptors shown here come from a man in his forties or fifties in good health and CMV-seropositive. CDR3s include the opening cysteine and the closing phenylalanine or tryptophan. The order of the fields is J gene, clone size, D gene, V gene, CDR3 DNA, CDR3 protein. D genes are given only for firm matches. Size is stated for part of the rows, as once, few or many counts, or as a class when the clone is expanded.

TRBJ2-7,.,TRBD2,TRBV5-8,TGTGCCAGCAGCCCGCGCGGCGTACTAGCGGCAACCTACGAGCAGTACTTC,CASSPRGVLAATYEQYF
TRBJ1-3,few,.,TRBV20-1,TGCAGTGCCCTTACTGGAAACACCATATATTTT,CSALTGNTIYF
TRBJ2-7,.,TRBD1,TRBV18,TGTGCCAGCTCACCCCACGGGACAGGGGAGGACGAGCAGTACTTC,CASSPHGTGEDEQYF
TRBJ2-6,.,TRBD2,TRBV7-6,TGTGCCAGCAGCTTAACTAGCGGGAATGCTGGGGCCAACGTCCTGACTTTC,CASSLTSGNAGANVLTF
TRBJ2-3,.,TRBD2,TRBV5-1,TGCGCCAGCAGCCCCGGACTAGCGGCCCTAGGAGATACGCAGTATTTT,CASSPGLAALGDTQYF
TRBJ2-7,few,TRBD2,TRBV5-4,TGTGCCAGCAGCGACAGCTCAGCGGGAGCTTACGAGCAGTACTTC,CASSDSSAGAYEQYF
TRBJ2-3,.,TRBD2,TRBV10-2,TGCGCCAGCTTCTCTCGACTAGCGGGAGCAGATACGCAGTATTTT,CASFSRLAGADTQYF
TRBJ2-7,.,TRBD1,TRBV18,TGTGCCAGCTCACCCGGGACAGGAGACTACGAGCAGTACTTC,CASSPGTGDYEQYF
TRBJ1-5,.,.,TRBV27,TGTGCCACTAAGGGTCAGGGGAATTTGACGCCCCAGCATTTT,CATKGQGNLTPQHF
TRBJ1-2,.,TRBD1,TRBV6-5,TGTGCCAGCAGTCGGGACAGCGAAGCAAATTATGGCTACACCTTC,CASSRDSEANYGYTF
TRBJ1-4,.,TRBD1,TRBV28,TGTGCCAGCAGTTCCTCTCTGGGGGACAGGACTAATGAAAAACTGTTTTTT,CASSSSLGDRTNEKLFF
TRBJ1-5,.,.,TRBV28,TGTGCCAGCAGTTTTTTGCCAGGGTTGAACAATCAGCCCCAGCATTTT,CASSFLPGLNNQPQHF
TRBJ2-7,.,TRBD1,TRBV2,TGTGCCAGCAGTGGAGGGGGCCAGAGCGAGCAGTACTTC,CASSGGGQSEQYF
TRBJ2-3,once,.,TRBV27,TGTGCCAGCAGTTTCCTTCCGCCGGGGGATGGGGTAGATACGCAGTATTTT,CASSFLPPGDGVDTQYF
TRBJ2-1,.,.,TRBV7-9,TGTGCCAGCAGCTTTAATTACAATGAGCAGTTCTTC,CASSFNYNEQFF
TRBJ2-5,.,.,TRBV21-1,TGTGCCAGCAGCAAAGCGAGACAGGGGCAACAAGAGACCCAGTACTTC,CASSKARQGQQETQYF
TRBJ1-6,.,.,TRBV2,TGTGCCAGCAGTGAAGCGAGGGGGTATTTAAATTCACCCCTCCACTTT,CASSEARGYLNSPLHF
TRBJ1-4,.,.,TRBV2,TGTGCCAGCAGGCCGACAGGACGGACTAATGAAAAACTGTTTTTT,CASRPTGRTNEKLFF
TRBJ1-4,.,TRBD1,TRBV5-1,TGCGCCAGCAGCCAAAGGACAGGGGCTAATGAAAAACTGTTTTTT,CASSQRTGANEKLFF
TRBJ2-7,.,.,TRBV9,TGTGCCAGCAGCGTAGCAGGCAGGGGTTACGAGCAGTACTTC,CASSVAGRGYEQYF
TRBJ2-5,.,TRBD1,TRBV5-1,TGCGCCAGCAGCCTGACAGGGGGCGACGAGACCCAGTACTTC,CASSLTGGDETQYF
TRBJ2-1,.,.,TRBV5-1,TGCGCCAGCAGCCGGAGGGGGCTAGCGGGCTCCTACAATGAGCAGTTCTTC,CASSRRGLAGSYNEQFF
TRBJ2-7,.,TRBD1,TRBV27,TGTGCCAGCGGGACAGCCCGTCCCTACGAGCAGTACTTC,CASGTARPYEQYF
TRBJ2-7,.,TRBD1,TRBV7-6,TGTGCCAGCAGCCCTGCGGGCGGTGGCAGGGGGCTAATCGAGCAGTACTTC,CASSPAGGGRGLIEQYF
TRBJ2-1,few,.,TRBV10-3,TGTGCCATCAGTGAGTCCGGGGGGCAGGCTGAGCAGTTCTTC,CAISESGGQAEQFF
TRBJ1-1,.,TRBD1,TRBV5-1,TGCGCCAGCAGCTTTAAGGACAGGGCCTACACTGAAGCTTTCTTT,CASSFKDRAYTEAFF
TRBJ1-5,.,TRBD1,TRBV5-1,TGCGCCAGCAGCTTAGGGACAGGGGGACAGCCCCAGCATTTT,CASSLGTGGQPQHF